Many counts were recorded for the clone carrying this TCR beta chain. What it binds is unknown. At one end the junction does not follow the germline gene, possibly because of a read error. This sample is part of a study of human T cells and chemical hapten exposure. Study-wide background: TCR yields differed between samples (mainly from small differences in pooled library volume).

Study-wide results and limits: TCRs at high frequency, those above 1 in 1000, did not change with DPC sensitization.

TCRdb re-derived calls from the RACE reads in MiXCR, one entry per CDR3 protein. The sample lists 150,000 to 200,000 distinct CDR3 sequences, about 20% occurring once. Sample time point: patch test 1, 2 weeks after DPC sensitization. Sample treatment: therapeutic diphenylcyclopropenone sensitization with weekly scalp DPC. The CDR3 extends over 14 amino acids. CDR1 and CDR2 (germline): SGHRS, YFSETQ. The TCR was taken from a woman in her 50s with alopecia areata. Some clones in this sample may be carry-over from other donors' samples. The source material was whole blood, sampled in connection with sensitization to the hapten diphenylcyclopropenone (DPC). This chain links TRBV5-1 with TRBJ2-5, with TRBD2 matching over 7 bases. CDR3 sequence (DNA): TGTGCCAGCAGCTTGGGAGGGGTCCAAGAGACCCAGTACTTC. Its translation is CASSLGGVQETQYF.